This T cell receptor beta chain was recorded in a study of tumor-infiltrating lymphocytes in localized non-small cell lung cancer. Study results and limitations: Recurrence-free survival showed no association with tumor T-cell fraction.

Points on this clone: Its matching antigen is unknown.

TCRdb's table, derived via immunoSEQ multiplex PCR, lists solely in-frame clones and lacks some. The sample carries fewer than 20,000 clones, 65% to 85% recorded once. Trimming took off 0 bases at V and 6 bases at J, with 16 bases between the two ends. This CDR3 is built from 16 residues. Germline V gene sequence: CDR1 MNHEY, CDR2 SVGAGI. This receptor was obtained from a human donor with non-small cell lung cancer. The specimen was lung tumor tissue. The rearrangement joins TRBV6-5 to TRBJ2-3; D possibly corresponds to TRBD2 (6 bases). CDR3 sequence: CASSYSRPGVSDTQYF. For the CDR3, the DNA is TGTGCCAGCAGTTACTCTCGTCCGGGAGTGTCCGATACGCAGTATTTT.